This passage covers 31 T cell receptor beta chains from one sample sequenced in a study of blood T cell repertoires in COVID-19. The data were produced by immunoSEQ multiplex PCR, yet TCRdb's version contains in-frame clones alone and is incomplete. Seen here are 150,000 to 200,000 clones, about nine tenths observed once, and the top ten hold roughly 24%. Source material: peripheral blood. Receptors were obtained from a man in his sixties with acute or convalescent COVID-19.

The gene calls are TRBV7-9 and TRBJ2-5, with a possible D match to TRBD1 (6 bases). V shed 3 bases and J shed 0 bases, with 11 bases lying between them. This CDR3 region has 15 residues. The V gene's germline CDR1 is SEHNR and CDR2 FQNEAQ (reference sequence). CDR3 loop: CASSFGQWYQETQYF. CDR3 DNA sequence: TGTGCCAGCAGCTTTGGACAGTGGTACCAAGAGACCCAGTACTTC.

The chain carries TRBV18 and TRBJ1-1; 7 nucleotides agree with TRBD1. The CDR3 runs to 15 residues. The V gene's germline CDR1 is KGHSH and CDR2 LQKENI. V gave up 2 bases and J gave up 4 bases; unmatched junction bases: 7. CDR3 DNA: TGTGCCAGCTCACCAGTGACAGGGTCTTTCACTGAAGCTTTCTTT. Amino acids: CASSPVTGSFTEAFF.

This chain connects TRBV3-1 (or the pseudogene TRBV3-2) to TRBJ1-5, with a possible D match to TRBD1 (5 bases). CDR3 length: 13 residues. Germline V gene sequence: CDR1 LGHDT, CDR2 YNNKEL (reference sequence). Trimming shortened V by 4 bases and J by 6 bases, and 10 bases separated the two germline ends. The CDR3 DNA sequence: TGTGCCAGCAGCCCTGGGGCAGGTCAGCCCCAGCATTTT. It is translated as CASSPGAGQPQHF.

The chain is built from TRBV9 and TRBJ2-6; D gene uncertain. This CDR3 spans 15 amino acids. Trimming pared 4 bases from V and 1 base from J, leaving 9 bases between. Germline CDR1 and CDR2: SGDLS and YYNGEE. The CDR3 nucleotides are TGTGCCAGCAGCCGACCAGGTTCTGGGGCCAACGTCCTGACTTTC. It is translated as CASSRPGSGANVLTF.

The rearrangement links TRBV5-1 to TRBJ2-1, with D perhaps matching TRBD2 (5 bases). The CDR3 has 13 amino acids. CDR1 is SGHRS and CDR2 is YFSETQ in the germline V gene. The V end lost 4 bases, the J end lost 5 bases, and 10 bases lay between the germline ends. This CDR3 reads CASSPGVDNEQFF. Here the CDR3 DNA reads TGCGCCAGCAGCCCCGGGGTAGACAATGAGCAGTTCTTC.

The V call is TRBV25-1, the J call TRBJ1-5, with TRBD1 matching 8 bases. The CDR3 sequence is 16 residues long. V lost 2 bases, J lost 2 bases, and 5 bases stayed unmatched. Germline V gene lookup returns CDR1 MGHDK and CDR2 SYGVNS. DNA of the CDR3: TGTGCCAGCAGTGAAACAGGGGGGGGTGGCAATCAGCCCCAGCATTTT. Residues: CASSETGGGGNQPQHF.

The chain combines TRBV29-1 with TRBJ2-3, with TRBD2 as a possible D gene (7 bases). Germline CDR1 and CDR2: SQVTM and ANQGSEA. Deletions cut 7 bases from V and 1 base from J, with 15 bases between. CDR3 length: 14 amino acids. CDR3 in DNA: TGCAGCGCCCGGGGGGCCTGGGGCACAGATACGCAGTATTTT. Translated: CSARGAWGTDTQYF.

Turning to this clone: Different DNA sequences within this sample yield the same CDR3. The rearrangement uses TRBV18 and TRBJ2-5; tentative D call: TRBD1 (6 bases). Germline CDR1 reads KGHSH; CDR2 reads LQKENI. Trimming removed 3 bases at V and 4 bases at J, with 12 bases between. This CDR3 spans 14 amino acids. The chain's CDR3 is CASSPTGSGETQYF. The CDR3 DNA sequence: TGTGCCAGCTCACCTACAGGGTCGGGAGAGACCCAGTACTTC.

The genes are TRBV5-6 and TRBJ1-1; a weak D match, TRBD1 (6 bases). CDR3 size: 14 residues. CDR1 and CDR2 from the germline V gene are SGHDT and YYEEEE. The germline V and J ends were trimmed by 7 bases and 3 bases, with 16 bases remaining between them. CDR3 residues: CASSLGGADTEAFF. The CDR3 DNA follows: TGTGCCAGCTCCCTCGGGGGGGCGGACACTGAAGCTTTCTTT.

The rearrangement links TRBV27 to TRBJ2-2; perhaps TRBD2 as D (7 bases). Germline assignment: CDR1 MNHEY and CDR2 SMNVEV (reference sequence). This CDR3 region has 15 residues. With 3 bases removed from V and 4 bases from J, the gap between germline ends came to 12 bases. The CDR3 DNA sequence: TGTGCCAGCAGTTTCGGGGGGCGCGGCACCGGGGAGCTGTTTTTT. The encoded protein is CASSFGGRGTGELFF.

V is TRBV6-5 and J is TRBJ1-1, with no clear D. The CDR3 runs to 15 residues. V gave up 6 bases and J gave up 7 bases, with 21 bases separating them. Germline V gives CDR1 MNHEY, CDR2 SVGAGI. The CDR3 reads CASRNFQREWSEAFF. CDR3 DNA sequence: TGTGCCAGCAGGAACTTCCAGCGGGAGTGGAGTGAAGCTTTCTTT.

CDR3 sequence reads: CASSRGINTEAFF. CDR3 DNA sequence: TGTGCCAGCAGCAGGGGGATCAACACTGAAGCTTTCTTT. The chain links TRBV12-3 or TRBV12-4 to TRBJ1-1; 7 nucleotides align to TRBD1. V lost 6 bases and J lost 2; bases outside the gene matches: 3. This CDR3 region has 13 residues.

CDR3: CASSQAREGDDNSPLHF. In DNA, the CDR3 is TGTGCCAGCAGCCAAGCGAGAGAGGGGGACGATAATTCACCCCTCCACTTT. The chain joins TRBV3-1 (or the pseudogene TRBV3-2) to TRBJ1-6; maybe TRBD1 (6 bases). The V gene's germline CDR1 is LGHDT and CDR2 YNNKEL (reference sequence). Trimming stripped 1 base from V and 5 bases from J, with 15 bases between. The CDR3 consists of 17 residues.

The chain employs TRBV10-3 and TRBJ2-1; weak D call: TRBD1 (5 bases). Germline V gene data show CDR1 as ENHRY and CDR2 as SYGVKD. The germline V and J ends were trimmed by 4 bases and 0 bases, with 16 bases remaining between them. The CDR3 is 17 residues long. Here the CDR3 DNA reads TGTGCCATCAGTGGGTCTACTGGGGCGGACTCCTACAATGAGCAGTTCTTC. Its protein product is CAISGSTGADSYNEQFF.

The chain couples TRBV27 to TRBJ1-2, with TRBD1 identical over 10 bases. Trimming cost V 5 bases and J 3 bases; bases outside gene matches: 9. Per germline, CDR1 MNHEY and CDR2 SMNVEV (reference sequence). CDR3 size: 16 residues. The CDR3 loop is CASSPSGTGDHYGYTF. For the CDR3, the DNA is TGTGCCAGCAGTCCGTCCGGGACAGGGGACCACTATGGCTACACCTTC.

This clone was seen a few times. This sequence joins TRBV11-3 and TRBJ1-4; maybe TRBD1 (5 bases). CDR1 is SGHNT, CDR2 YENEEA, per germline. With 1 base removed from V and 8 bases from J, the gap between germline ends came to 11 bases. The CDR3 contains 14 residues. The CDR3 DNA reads TGTGCCAGCAGCTTAGTGGGACTTGACGAAAAACTGTTTTTT. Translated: CASSLVGLDEKLFF.

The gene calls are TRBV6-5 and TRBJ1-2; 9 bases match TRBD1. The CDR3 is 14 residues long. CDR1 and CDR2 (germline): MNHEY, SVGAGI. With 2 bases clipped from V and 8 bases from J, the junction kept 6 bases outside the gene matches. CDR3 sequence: CASSYTQGARGYTF. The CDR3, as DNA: TGTGCCAGCAGTTACACACAGGGGGCGCGAGGCTACACCTTC.

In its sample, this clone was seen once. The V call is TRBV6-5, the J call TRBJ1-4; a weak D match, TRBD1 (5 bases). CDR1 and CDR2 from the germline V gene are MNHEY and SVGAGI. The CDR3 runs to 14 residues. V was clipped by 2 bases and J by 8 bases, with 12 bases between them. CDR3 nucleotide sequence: TGTGCCAGCAGTTACGACAGTAATCCCGAAAAACTGTTTTTT. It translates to CASSYDSNPEKLFF.

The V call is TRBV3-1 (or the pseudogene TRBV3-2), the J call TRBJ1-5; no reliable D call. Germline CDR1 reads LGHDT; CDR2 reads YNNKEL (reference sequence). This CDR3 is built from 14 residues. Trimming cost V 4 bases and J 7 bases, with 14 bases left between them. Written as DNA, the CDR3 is TGTGCCAGCAGCCTGACCGGGGAGAGACAGCCCCAGCATTTT. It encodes CASSLTGERQPQHF.

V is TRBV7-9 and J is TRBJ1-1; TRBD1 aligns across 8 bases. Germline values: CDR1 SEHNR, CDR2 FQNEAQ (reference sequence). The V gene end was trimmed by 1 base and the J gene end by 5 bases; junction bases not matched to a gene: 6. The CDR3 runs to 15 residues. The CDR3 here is CASSLVQGAETEAFF. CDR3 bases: TGTGCCAGCAGCTTAGTTCAGGGGGCCGAAACTGAAGCTTTCTTT.

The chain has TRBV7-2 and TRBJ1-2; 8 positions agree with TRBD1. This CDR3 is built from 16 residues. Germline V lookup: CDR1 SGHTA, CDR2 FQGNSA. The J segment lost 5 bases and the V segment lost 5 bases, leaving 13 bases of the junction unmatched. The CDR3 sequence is CASSLRPGTGPYGYTF. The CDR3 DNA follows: TGTGCCAGCAGCCTACGTCCCGGGACAGGCCCTTATGGCTACACCTTC.

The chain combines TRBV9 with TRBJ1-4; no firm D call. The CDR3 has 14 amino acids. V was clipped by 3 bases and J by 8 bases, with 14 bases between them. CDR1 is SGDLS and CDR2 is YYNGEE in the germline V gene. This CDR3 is CASSERSTQEKLFF. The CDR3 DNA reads TGTGCCAGCAGCGAGCGTTCGACCCAGGAAAAACTGTTTTTT.

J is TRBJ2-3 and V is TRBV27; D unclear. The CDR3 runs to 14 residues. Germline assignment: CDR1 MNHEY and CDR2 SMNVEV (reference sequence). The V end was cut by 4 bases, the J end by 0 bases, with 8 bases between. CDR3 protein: CASSSLASTDTQYF. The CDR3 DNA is TGTGCCAGCAGTTCCTTGGCTAGCACAGATACGCAGTATTTT.

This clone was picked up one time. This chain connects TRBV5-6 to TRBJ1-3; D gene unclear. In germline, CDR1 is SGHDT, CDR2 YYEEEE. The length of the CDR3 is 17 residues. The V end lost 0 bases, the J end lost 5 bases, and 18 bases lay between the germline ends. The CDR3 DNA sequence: TGTGCCAGCAGCTTGGCCCGAACTATCGAGTACCGAAACACCATATATTTT. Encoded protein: CASSLARTIEYRNTIYF. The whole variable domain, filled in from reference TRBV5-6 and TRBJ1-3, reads DAGVTQSPTHLIKTRGQQVTLRCSPKSGHDTVSWYQQALGQGPQFIFQYYEEEERQRGNFPDRFSGHQFPNYSSELNVNALLLGDSALYLCASSLARTIEYRNTIYFGEGSWLTVV.

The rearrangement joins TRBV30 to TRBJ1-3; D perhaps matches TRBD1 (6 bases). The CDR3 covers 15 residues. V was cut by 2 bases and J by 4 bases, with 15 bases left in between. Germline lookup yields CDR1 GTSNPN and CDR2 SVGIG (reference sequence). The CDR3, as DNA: TGTGCCTGGAGTTGGGCAGGGGTTGTCGGAAACACCATATATTTT. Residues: CAWSWAGVVGNTIYF.

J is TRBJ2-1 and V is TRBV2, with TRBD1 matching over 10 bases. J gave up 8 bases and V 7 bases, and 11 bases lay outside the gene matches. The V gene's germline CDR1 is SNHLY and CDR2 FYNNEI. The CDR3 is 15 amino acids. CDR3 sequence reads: CASIIDRGLIDEQFF. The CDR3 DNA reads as TGTGCCAGCATAATCGACAGGGGGCTAATAGATGAGCAGTTCTTC.

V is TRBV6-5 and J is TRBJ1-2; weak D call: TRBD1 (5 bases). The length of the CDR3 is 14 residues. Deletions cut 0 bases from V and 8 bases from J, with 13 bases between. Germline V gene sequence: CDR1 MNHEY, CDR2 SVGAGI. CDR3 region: CASSYSGGGVGYTF. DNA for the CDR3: TGTGCCAGCAGTTACTCTGGGGGAGGGGTCGGCTACACCTTC.

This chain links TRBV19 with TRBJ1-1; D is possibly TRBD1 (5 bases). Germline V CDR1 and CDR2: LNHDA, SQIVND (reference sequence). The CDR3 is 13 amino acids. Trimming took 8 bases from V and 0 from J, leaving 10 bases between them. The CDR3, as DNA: TGTGCCAGTTCGACAGCTATGAACACTGAAGCTTTCTTT. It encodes CASSTAMNTEAFF.

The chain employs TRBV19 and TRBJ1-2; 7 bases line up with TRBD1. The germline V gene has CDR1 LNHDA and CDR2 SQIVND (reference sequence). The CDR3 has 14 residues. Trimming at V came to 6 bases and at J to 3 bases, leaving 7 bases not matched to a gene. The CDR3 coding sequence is TGTGCCAGTAGGAAGACAGGGTCCTACTATGGCTACACCTTC. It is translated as CASRKTGSYYGYTF.

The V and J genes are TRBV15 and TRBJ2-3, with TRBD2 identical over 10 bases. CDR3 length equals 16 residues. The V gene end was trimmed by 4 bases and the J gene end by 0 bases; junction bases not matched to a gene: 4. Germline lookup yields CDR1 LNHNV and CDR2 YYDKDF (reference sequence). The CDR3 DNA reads TGTGCCACCAGCAATGGACTAGCGGTTAGCACAGATACGCAGTATTTT. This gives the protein CATSNGLAVSTDTQYF.

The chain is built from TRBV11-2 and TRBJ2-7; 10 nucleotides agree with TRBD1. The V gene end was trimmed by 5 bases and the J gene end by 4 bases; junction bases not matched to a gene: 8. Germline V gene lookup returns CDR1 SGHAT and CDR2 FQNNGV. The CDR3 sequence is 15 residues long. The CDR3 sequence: CASSTRDRGRYEQYF. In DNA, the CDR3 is TGTGCCAGCAGCACCCGAGACAGGGGGCGTTACGAGCAGTACTTC.